This TCR beta chain comes out of a study of cytomegalovirus exposure and HLA in healthy donors. Profiled with immunoSEQ multiplex PCR; TCRdb holds only in-frame clones, not every one. In the table there are some 240,000 clones, about nine tenths of which are singletons. The sequenced material came from PBMCs. The TCR was taken from a woman younger than 30 in good health and CMV-seropositive.

CDR3 nucleotides: TGTGCCTGGAGTGGGGGAGGGACCGAAGTGTATTTT. Translation gives CAWSGGGTEVYF. This rearrangement joins TRBV30 to TRBJ2-3, with TRBD2 matching over 7 bases. The CDR3 length is 12 residues. The V segment lost 1 base and the J segment 14 bases; nucleotides outside the gene matches: 9. Germline-derived CDR1 and CDR2 are GTSNPN and SVGIG (reference sequence).